Below, 6 T cell receptor beta chains from the same sample are listed, as sequenced in a study of cytomegalovirus exposure and HLA in healthy donors. This table comes from immunoSEQ multiplex PCR, and its TCRdb copy is limited to in-frame clones, with some not included. Of about 120,000 clones listed, approximately 81% were seen once; the top ten hold 2% to 2.5%. The sample consisted of PBMCs. The receptors were gathered from a woman aged 25 to 39 in good health and CMV-seronegative.

The rearrangement links TRBV2 to TRBJ1-3; D is uncertain. V lost 1 base to trimming and J lost 0 bases, with 10 bases between them. The CDR3 length is 16 residues. Per germline, CDR1 SNHLY and CDR2 FYNNEI. The CDR3 bases are TGTGCCAGCAGTGAAGGGCGGTTTACCTCTGGAAACACCATATATTTT. It codes for CASSEGRFTSGNTIYF.

V usage is TRBV5-1 and J usage is TRBJ1-6; 9 bases are a match to TRBD1. CDR3 length: 15 residues. The V and J ends lost 0 bases and 7 bases, in that order; junction bases with no gene match: 2. The germline CDR1 and CDR2 sequences are SGHRS and YFSETQ. The CDR3: CASSLGTGGNSPLHF. DNA for the CDR3: TGCGCCAGCAGCTTGGGAACAGGGGGCAATTCACCCCTCCACTTT. The whole variable domain, remainder taken from reference TRBV5-1 and TRBJ1-6, is KAGVTQTPRYLIKTRGQQVTLSCSPISGHRSVSWYQQTPGQGLQFLFEYFSETQRNKGNFPGRFSGRQFSNSRSEMNVSTLELGDSALYLCASSLGTGGNSPLHFGNGTRLTVT.

The gene calls are TRBV19 and TRBJ2-7; D is uncertain. There are 15 residues in the CDR3. From germline, CDR1 is LNHDA and CDR2 SQIVND (reference sequence). With 1 base removed from V and 0 bases from J, the gap between germline ends came to 10 bases. CDR3 loop: CASSIGAENSYEQYF. The CDR3 coding sequence is TGTGCCAGTAGTATAGGGGCAGAGAACTCCTACGAGCAGTACTTC.

V gene TRBV7-3 combines with J gene TRBJ2-1; 8 bases align to TRBD2. CDR3 size: 13 residues. V lost 3 bases to trimming and J lost 7 bases; unmatched junction nucleotides: 2. Germline V gene sequence: CDR1 SGHTA, CDR2 FQGTGA. CDR3 coding DNA: TGTGCCAGCAGCTTTAGCGGGGTGAATGAGCAGTTCTTC. Its protein is CASSFSGVNEQFF. Drawing the rest from reference TRBV7-3 and TRBJ2-1, the complete variable domain is GAGVSQTPSNKVTEKGKYVELRCDPISGHTALYWYRQSLGQGPEFLIYFQGTGAADDSGLPNDRFFAVRPEGSVSTLKIQRTERGDSAVYLCASSFSGVNEQFFGPGTRLTVL.

The V call is TRBV14, the J call TRBJ2-5, with D possibly matching TRBD1 (6 bases). CDR3 length equals 16 residues. Germline loops: CDR1 SGHDN, CDR2 FVKESK. Trimming cost V 2 bases and J 6 bases, with 19 bases left between them. DNA of the CDR3: TGTGCCAGCAGCCAAAGGGGTGGGGCCTGGGGGCAGACCCAGTACTTC. Protein: CASSQRGGAWGQTQYF. Full variable domain (rest looked up from reference TRBV14 and TRBJ2-5): EAGVTQFPSHSVIEKGQTVTLRCDPISGHDNLYWYRRVMGKEIKFLLHFVKESKQDESGMPNNRFLAERTGGTYSTLKVQPAELEDSGVYFCASSQRGGAWGQTQYFGPGTRLLVL.

The chain uses TRBV19 and TRBJ2-7, with no clear D. Germline V gene sequence: CDR1 LNHDA, CDR2 SQIVND (reference sequence). Trimming took off 3 bases at V and 6 bases at J, with 9 bases between the two ends. The CDR3 contains 12 residues. The CDR3 DNA reads as TGTGCCAGTAGTATTGGGCCCGGCGAGCAGTACTTC. Translated: CASSIGPGEQYF.